At least ten counts were recorded for the clone carrying this TCR beta chain. Its antigen remains unknown. The data stem from a study of CD8 T cells in ankylosing spondylitis. Study-level findings and limits: Both synovial fluid and blood in reactive arthritis had previously been reported to carry some motif variants. Disease-linked clones, CD8+, were relatively rare in peripheral blood. Ankylosing spondylitis blood appeared to carry a characteristic TCR beta motif of several highly homologous variants.

For TCR beta, libraries came from quantitative 5'-RACE with molecular barcodes. Each CDR3 protein is one row after TCRdb ran MiXCR on the 5' RACE reads. Found here are 90,000 to 100,000 distinct CDR3 sequences, about 8.3% of them singletons; the top ten hold nearly 10%. Germline V lookup: CDR1 SGHRS, CDR2 YFSETQ. The CDR3 has 14 amino acids. The ends lost 2 bases at V and 5 bases at J; junction bases unmatched: 6. This TCR came from a male donor with ankylosing spondylitis or in good health (not recorded which). The chain recombines TRBV5-1 with TRBJ2-7; TRBD1 aligns across 8 bases. The sequencing sample was made of blood, either unsorted or a sorted T cell fraction (not recorded which). The CDR3 DNA sequence: TGCGCCAGCAGCTTACAGGGGGATATTGACGAGCAGTACTTC. It yields the protein CASSLQGDIDEQYF.